This TCR beta chain was obtained from a study of T cells in Graves' hyperthyroidism and ophthalmopathy. General study findings and limits: Model output signaled ophthalmopathy a median 6.5 months ahead of onset.

This clonotype has a handful of counts. Its antigen is not identified. TCR beta CDR3 sequences were amplified from RNA transcripts. The HTBI primer set served for first-round RT-PCR of the TCR CDR3. TCRdb itself ran the multiplex PCR reads through MiXCR, one entry per CDR3 protein. This repertoire shows 550,000 to 800,000 distinct CDR3 sequences, 15% to 20% found once; its top ten account for 15% to 17%. Stable hyperthyroidism: no ophthalmopathy progression over 18 months of follow-up. In germline, CDR1 is SGHRS, CDR2 YFSETQ. The length of the CDR3 is 14 residues. Trimming removed 2 bases from V and 5 bases from J; junction bases left unmatched: 3.

V usage is TRBV5-1 and J usage is TRBJ1-5; 8 bases are a match to TRBD1. This clonotype originated in a middle-aged man with Graves' hyperthyroidism. Sequencing used blood. CDR3 nucleotides: TGCGCCAGCAGCTTCGGACAGGGTGATCAGCCCCAGCATTTT. As protein: CASSFGQGDQPQHF.